Sequencing of this TCR beta chain was carried out in a study of blood T cell repertoires in COVID-19. Study-level information: The samples span acute and convalescent COVID-19 from the United States, Italy and Spain. T cells, B-cell-depleted T cells, or PBMCs provided the cDNA or gDNA that served as material.

Seattle's cohort entered during active infection and was followed longitudinally. V was trimmed by 1 base and J by 0 bases, leaving 9 bases between them. This CDR3 has 15 amino acids. Germline CDR1 and CDR2: SGHTA and FQGTGA. Authors' data handling: Nucleated cell number was recorded as an estimate derived from reference gene primer amplification. TCRdb keeps only in-frame clones here, not all; method: immunoSEQ multiplex PCR. The V and J calls and clone size are taken from that table; D and trimming were inferred from the DNA. The repertoire holds 200,000 to 250,000 clones, with about 90% as singletons.

The rearrangement joins TRBV7-3 to TRBJ1-1, with a possible D match to TRBD1 (5 bases). The sample consisted of peripheral blood. The clonotype originates from a man aged 55-75 years with COVID-19, enrolled during active disease. The CDR3: CASSLMGEVNTEAFF. The CDR3 region has the DNA TGTGCCAGCAGCTTAATGGGGGAGGTGAACACTGAAGCTTTCTTT.